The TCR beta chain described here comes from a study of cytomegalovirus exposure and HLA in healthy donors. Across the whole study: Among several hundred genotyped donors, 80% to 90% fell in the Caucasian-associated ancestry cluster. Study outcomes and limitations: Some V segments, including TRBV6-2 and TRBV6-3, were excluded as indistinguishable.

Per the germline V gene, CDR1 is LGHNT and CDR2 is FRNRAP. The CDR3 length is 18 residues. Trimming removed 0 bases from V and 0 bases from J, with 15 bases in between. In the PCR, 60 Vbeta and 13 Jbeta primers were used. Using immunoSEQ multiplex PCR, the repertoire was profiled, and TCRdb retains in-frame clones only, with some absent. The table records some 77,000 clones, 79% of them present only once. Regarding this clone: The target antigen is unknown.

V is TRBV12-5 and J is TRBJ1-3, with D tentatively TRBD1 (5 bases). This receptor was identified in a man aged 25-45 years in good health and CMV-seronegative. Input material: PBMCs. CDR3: CASGLVELTDLSGNTIYF. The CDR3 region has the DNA TGTGCTAGTGGTTTGGTAGAGTTGACAGATCTCTCTGGAAACACCATATATTTT.